These 25 T cell receptor beta chains were all obtained from the same sample, sequenced in a study of identical twins' blood T cells. TCRdb passed the 5' RACE reads through MiXCR, listing each CDR3 protein once. The sample consists of roughly 340,000 distinct CDR3 sequences, around 30% of them appearing once. Sequencing was carried out using PBMCs. Receptors were obtained from a woman between 18 and 50 years old in good health.

This clonotype was picked up a small number of times. The chain combines TRBV11-3 with TRBJ1-4; D ambiguous. The CDR3 contains 15 residues. Trimming cost V 5 bases and J 6 bases, with 16 bases left between them. Germline V CDR1 and CDR2: SGHNT, YENEEA. CDR3 amino acids: CASSATEWGDEKLFF. The CDR3 DNA reads as TGTGCCAGCAGCGCTACGGAGTGGGGTGATGAAAAACTGTTTTTT.

There are a few counts of this clonotype. V gene TRBV18 combines with J gene TRBJ1-1; no clear D. CDR1 is KGHSH and CDR2 is LQKENI in the germline V gene. The length of the CDR3 is 16 residues. V gave up 1 base and J gave up 0 bases, with 12 bases separating them. CDR3 DNA: TGTGCCAGCTCACCACAGCGAACGACGGTGAACACTGAAGCTTTCTTT. Amino acids: CASSPQRTTVNTEAFF.

This chain uses TRBV20-1 with TRBJ2-7; TRBD1 is a possible D gene (6 bases). The germline gives CDR1 DFQATT, CDR2 SNEGSKA (reference sequence). The CDR3 extends over 13 amino acids. Trimming removed 5 bases at V and 6 bases at J, with 17 bases between. The CDR3 protein is CSAWLQGRGEQYF. DNA for the CDR3: TGCAGTGCTTGGTTACAGGGTCGGGGCGAGCAGTACTTC.

This chain links TRBV18 with TRBJ2-1; TRBD1 is a possible D gene (7 bases). The V and J ends lost 3 bases and 8 bases respectively, with 20 bases between them. CDR3 length: 16 residues. The V gene's germline CDR1 is KGHSH and CDR2 LQKENI. DNA for the CDR3: TGTGCCAGCTCACCCTCTACAGGGGTTAGGGGGGATGAGCAGTTCTTC. This gives the protein CASSPSTGVRGDEQFF.

This clonotype was detected ten times or more. V usage is TRBV9 and J usage is TRBJ1-1; D is ambiguous. CDR3 length equals 15 residues. CDR1 and CDR2 from the germline V gene are SGDLS and YYNGEE. Trimming removed 3 bases at V and 2 bases at J, with 14 bases between. In nucleotides, the CDR3 is TGTGCCAGCAGCGGGGTAGTTGGGCCCAACACTGAAGCTTTCTTT. Amino acids: CASSGVVGPNTEAFF. The variable domain in full, completed from reference TRBV9 and TRBJ1-1, reads DSGVTQTPKHLITATGQRVTLRCSPRSGDLSVYWYQQSLDQGLQFLIQYYNGEERAKGNILERFSAQQFPDLHSELNLSSLELGDSALYFCASSGVVGPNTEAFFGQGTRLTVV.

The DNA for the CDR3 is TGTGCCAGCAGTTACTTGTCCAGAACGAACACCGGGGAGCTGTTTTTT. It encodes CASSYLSRTNTGELFF. The gene calls are TRBV6-2 or TRBV6-3 and TRBJ2-2; D unclear. Germline V lookup: CDR1 MNHEY, CDR2 SVGEGT. The CDR3 totals 16 residues. The ends were cut back, 1 base at V and 0 bases at J, with 9 bases in the middle.

This clonotype occurred many times. The gene calls are TRBV2 and TRBJ1-5; D is unresolved. CDR1 SNHLY and CDR2 FYNNEI come from the germline V gene. Deletions cut 3 bases from V and 0 bases from J, with 6 bases between. This CDR3 contains 14 residues. CDR3: CASSDGYSNQPQHF. DNA for the CDR3: TGTGCCAGCAGTGATGGGTATAGCAATCAGCCCCAGCATTTT.

The chain couples TRBV2 to TRBJ2-1; 10 bases match TRBD1. The CDR3 spans 14 residues. Germline assignment: CDR1 SNHLY and CDR2 FYNNEI. The V segment lost 6 bases and the J segment 9 bases; nucleotides outside the gene matches: 8. The CDR3 sequence: CASSPGTGDSEQFF. CDR3 nucleotides: TGTGCCAGCAGCCCCGGGACAGGGGATAGTGAGCAGTTCTTC.

This clonotype was counted ten times or more. The J gene is TRBJ2-1, the V gene TRBV29-1; tentatively, D is TRBD1 (5 bases). V was clipped by 0 bases and J by 15 bases, with 21 bases between them. Germline V gives CDR1 SQVTM, CDR2 ANQGSEA. CDR3 length: 14 residues. The CDR3 here is CSVEDQGNFFVSFF. The CDR3 DNA sequence: TGCAGCGTTGAAGATCAGGGCAATTTCTTTGTGTCGTTCTTC.

The V and J genes are TRBV29-1 and TRBJ2-5; D gene unclear. Germline CDR1 reads SQVTM; CDR2 reads ANQGSEA. This CDR3 has 11 residues. CDR3 in DNA: TGCAGTGTTCGTCCCCAAGAGACCCAGTACTTC. It encodes CSVRPQETQYF. The full variable domain, its missing parts supplied by reference TRBV29-1 and TRBJ2-5, is SAVISQKPSRDICQRGTSLTIQCQVDSQVTMMFWYRQQPGQSLTLIATANQGSEATYESGFVIDKFPISRPNLTFSTLTVSNMSPEDSSIYLCSVRPQETQYFGPGTRLLVL.

On this clonotype itself: A read error is possible here, since a much larger clone lies one base away. The V and J genes are TRBV6-2 or TRBV6-3 and TRBJ1-1; no clear D. The ends were cut back, 4 bases at V and 3 bases at J, with 9 bases in the middle. The CDR3 runs to 13 residues. Germline-derived CDR1 and CDR2 are MNHEY and SVGEGT. The CDR3 region is CASSSTGDTEAFF. The CDR3 DNA reads TGTGCCAGCAGTTCCACTGGGGACACTGAAGCTTTCTTT.

The sample holds many counts of this clonotype. The chain couples TRBV6-5 to TRBJ1-1; no clear D gene. Germline V gene sequence: CDR1 MNHEY, CDR2 SVGAGI. CDR3 length equals 13 residues. V lost 6 bases to trimming and J lost 5 bases, with 13 bases between them. This CDR3 reads CASSSVMGTEAFF. CDR3 sequence (DNA): TGTGCCAGCAGCTCAGTAATGGGGACTGAAGCTTTCTTT.

This clonotype was observed a handful of times. The rearrangement links TRBV6-6 to TRBJ2-3; D unresolved. The CDR3 loop spans 12 amino acids. The germline V gene encodes CDR1 MNHNY and CDR2 SVGAGI (reference sequence). V was trimmed by 0 bases and J by 5 bases, leaving 3 bases between them. The chain's CDR3 is CASSYSLDTQYF. CDR3 coding DNA: TGTGCCAGCAGTTACTCCCTAGATACGCAGTATTTT.

About this clonotype itself: The conserved phenylalanine or tryptophan normally closing the CDR3 is absent here, so this likely arose from a read error. V and J are TRBV6-5 and TRBJ2-7, with 7 bases lining up with TRBD2. Trimming at V came to 6 bases and at J to 2 bases, leaving 7 bases not matched to a gene. This CDR3 is built from 14 residues. CDR1 is MNHEY and CDR2 is SVGAGI in the germline V gene. The CDR3 nucleotides read TGTGCCAGCAGCTCCGTGGGGGGGACCTACGAGCAGTACCTC. Translated, it gives CASSSVGGTYEQYL.

V usage is TRBV29-1 and J usage is TRBJ2-2, with D perhaps TRBD1 (5 bases). Germline CDR1 SQVTM, CDR2 ANQGSEA. The V end lost 1 base, the J end lost 4 bases, and 7 bases lay between the germline ends. This CDR3 comprises 13 residues. The CDR3: CSVEATGTGELFF. CDR3 DNA: TGCAGCGTTGAAGCCACAGGCACCGGGGAGCTGTTTTTT.

This clonotype was recorded many times. This chain connects TRBV6-2 or TRBV6-3 to TRBJ2-2; TRBD2 might be the D (5 bases). CDR1 and CDR2 (germline): MNHEY, SVGEGT. Trimming cost V 8 bases and J 3 bases, with 13 bases left between them. This CDR3 region has 14 residues. The CDR3, as DNA: TGTGCCAGCTCTTTTTTAGCGTACACCGGGGAGCTGTTTTTT. The encoded protein is CASSFLAYTGELFF.

This clonotype has more than one count but fewer than ten. The CDR3 region has the DNA TGTGCCAGCAGCTTAGTTGGGGGATATACAGATACGCAGTATTTT. Translation: CASSLVGGYTDTQYF. The chain recombines TRBV7-9 with TRBJ2-3, with D possibly called TRBD1 or TRBD2 (5 bases each). V was clipped by 1 base and J by 3 bases, with 11 bases between them. Germline-derived CDR1 and CDR2 are SEHNR and FQNEAQ (reference sequence). CDR3 size: 15 residues.

This clonotype has just a few counts. The chain joins TRBV20-1 to TRBJ1-3; D is unresolved. V was trimmed by 3 bases and J by 6 bases, leaving 12 bases between them. Germline V gene lookup returns CDR1 DFQATT and CDR2 SNEGSKA (reference sequence). The CDR3 has 13 residues. The CDR3 coding sequence is TGCAGTGCTAGCCGTATCAACGAAAACACCATATATTTT. Its translation: CSASRINENTIYF.

This clonotype was detected only a few times. V usage is TRBV5-1 and J usage is TRBJ1-2; unclear D gene. With 4 bases removed from V and 4 bases from J, the gap between germline ends came to 14 bases. CDR1 is SGHRS and CDR2 is YFSETQ in the germline V gene. The CDR3 has 14 amino acids. CDR3 DNA: TGCGCCAGCAGCACGACCACTGGAAGCTATGGCTACACCTTC. It translates to CASSTTTGSYGYTF.

The genes are TRBV29-1 and TRBJ1-5; D is uncertain. Between the trimmed V and J ends, which lost 6 bases and 3 bases, there was a span of 12 bases. Germline values: CDR1 SQVTM, CDR2 ANQGSEA. This CDR3 comprises 13 residues. CDR3 DNA sequence: TGCAGCGTGGACCACGGAAACAATCAGCCCCAGCATTTT. Amino acids: CSVDHGNNQPQHF.

The chain uses TRBV19 and TRBJ2-2, with D unresolved. Trimming took off 3 bases at V and 6 bases at J, with 14 bases between the two ends. The CDR3 has 15 residues. Germline V CDR1 and CDR2: LNHDA, SQIVND (reference sequence). CDR3 sequence reads: CASSISPSSPGELFF. CDR3 sequence (DNA): TGTGCCAGTAGTATTTCCCCCTCAAGTCCCGGGGAGCTGTTTTTT.

This clonotype has just a few counts. The rearrangement uses TRBV6-6 and TRBJ1-1, with no clear D. Trimming pared 5 bases from V and 1 base from J, leaving 8 bases between. The CDR3 runs 13 residues. CDR1 is MNHNY, CDR2 SVGAGI, per germline (reference sequence). CDR3 residues: CASSPPKNTEAFF. The DNA of the CDR3 is TGTGCCAGCAGTCCCCCTAAGAACACTGAAGCTTTCTTT.

In DNA, the CDR3 is TGTGCCAGCAGCTCCGGACTGGGAAGCTCCTACAATGAGCAGTTCTTC. Its translation: CASSSGLGSSYNEQFF. The chain uses TRBV9 and TRBJ2-1, with D possibly matching TRBD2 (5 bases). V dropped 4 bases and J dropped 0 bases, with 14 bases sitting between them. The CDR3 is made up of 16 amino acids. Germline CDR1 SGDLS, CDR2 YYNGEE.

The chain uses TRBV20-1 and TRBJ2-3, with 7 bases identical to TRBD2. The CDR3 contains 13 residues. V trimming: 4 bases; J trimming: 6 bases; junction bases outside the gene matches: 7. CDR1 is DFQATT and CDR2 is SNEGSKA in the germline V gene (reference sequence). This chain's CDR3 is CSAMGTTRDTQYF. The DNA for the CDR3 is TGCAGTGCTATGGGGACTACGAGGGATACGCAGTATTTT.

The chain employs TRBV27 and TRBJ1-6, with D unclear. V was pared by 0 bases and J by 5 bases, with 8 bases between. This CDR3 spans 15 amino acids. Germline V lookup: CDR1 MNHEY, CDR2 SMNVEV (reference sequence). Here the CDR3 DNA reads TGTGCCAGCAGTTTATCGGTCGGAAATAATTCACCCCTCCACTTT. Translated: CASSLSVGNNSPLHF.